A selection of T cell receptor beta chains follows, all from one sample in a study of OX40 agonist ivuxolimab in advanced cancers. TCRdb's table, derived via immunoSEQ multiplex PCR, lists solely in-frame clones and lacks some. The profile shows tens of thousands of clones, roughly 87% of them singletons. The source material was CD4+ or CD8+ T cells sorted from blood, sampled in a trial of the OX40 agonist ivuxolimab. These receptors all come from an adult with an advanced solid tumor such as melanoma, head and neck, liver or kidney cancer. Both conserved end residues are part of each CDR3. A D gene is named only where the DNA matches it firmly. The size field is filled for only some rows; it gives once, few, many or a size class.

abundance	d_gene	j_gene	v_gene	CDR3aa	CDR3nt
.	.	TRBJ2-5	TRBV27	CARATMETQYF	TGTGCCAGGGCGACGATGGAGACCCAGTACTTC
.	TRBD2	TRBJ2-7	TRBV6-6	CASSYSPLAGVDEQYF	TGTGCCAGCAGTTACTCCCCCCTCGCGGGAGTGGACGAGCAGTACTTC
.	TRBD2	TRBJ2-7	TRBV29-1	CSVVPSGNSYEQYF	TGCAGCGTTGTGCCTAGCGGGAACTCCTACGAGCAGTACTTC
.	TRBD2	TRBJ2-1	TRBV5-1	CASSLGLAGEVDEQFF	TGCGCCAGCAGCTTGGGGCTAGCGGGAGAGGTCGATGAGCAGTTCTTC
.	.	TRBJ2-3	TRBV19	CASSIDRGADTQYF	TGTGCCAGTAGTATAGACAGGGGCGCCGATACGCAGTATTTT
.	.	TRBJ2-5	TRBV7-9	CASSPINGGATQYF	TGTGCCAGCAGCCCCATTAATGGGGGAGCGACCCAGTACTTC
.	TRBD1	TRBJ2-7	TRBV19	CASSIPGGAVYEQYF	TGTGCCAGTAGTATCCCAGGGGGCGCAGTATACGAGCAGTACTTC
few	TRBD1	TRBJ2-5	TRBV30	CAWSQGEETQYF	TGTGCCTGGAGTCAGGGGGAAGAGACCCAGTACTTC
.	.	TRBJ2-1	TRBV4-1	CASSPGSGVPNNEQFF	TGCGCCAGCAGCCCGGGCTCTGGGGTGCCGAACAATGAGCAGTTCTTC
few	.	TRBJ1-2	TRBV19	CASTSVLGDGYTF	TGTGCCAGTACCTCGGTCCTCGGGGATGGCTACACCTTC
.	TRBD2	TRBJ2-2	TRBV7-9	CASSADGRAGTGELFF	TGTGCCAGCAGCGCGGATGGGAGGGCCGGCACCGGGGAGCTGTTTTTT
.	TRBD1	TRBJ2-7	TRBV18	CASSPRTGGNGEQYF	TGTGCCAGCTCACCGAGGACAGGGGGTAACGGCGAGCAGTACTTC
.	.	TRBJ1-6	TRBV11-2	CASSQNSPLHF	TGTGCCAGCAGCCAAAATTCACCCCTCCACTTT
.	.	TRBJ2-7	TRBV28	CASSSVDYEQYF	TGTGCCAGCAGTTCCGTGGACTACGAGCAGTACTTC
.	.	TRBJ2-1	TRBV6-1	CASRPITASYNEQFF	TGTGCCAGCAGACCTATCACGGCCTCCTACAATGAGCAGTTCTTC